The source of this TCR beta chain is a study of shared clonotypes between healthy human individuals. The CDR3 length is 14 residues. Looked up from germline, CDR1 is SGHAT and CDR2 is FQNNGV. The V segment lost 3 bases and the J segment 3 bases; nucleotides outside the gene matches: 2. Comment on this clone: One base away lies a much larger clone, so this may be a sequencing read error.

Original analysis: ImmunoSEQ only sent back junction sequences with no quality scores, so filtering was done differently. Sequencing used immunoSEQ multiplex PCR; TCRdb keeps in-frame clones, though not all of them. The DNA was the basis for D and trimming; V, J and clone size are from that table. The data contain about 1 million clones, 70% to 80% of them seen just once; the ten biggest clones take up approximately 1.5%. The sequence derives from a man aged 18 to 30 in good health. Sequencing was performed on memory CD4+ T cells sorted from blood. The subset: CD45RA-negative fraction. This chain connects TRBV11-2 to TRBJ2-1; the match to TRBD2 covers 7 bases. CDR3 coding DNA: TGTGCCAGCAGCTTCGCGGGGGACTACAATGAGCAGTTCTTC. Translating gives CASSFAGDYNEQFF.